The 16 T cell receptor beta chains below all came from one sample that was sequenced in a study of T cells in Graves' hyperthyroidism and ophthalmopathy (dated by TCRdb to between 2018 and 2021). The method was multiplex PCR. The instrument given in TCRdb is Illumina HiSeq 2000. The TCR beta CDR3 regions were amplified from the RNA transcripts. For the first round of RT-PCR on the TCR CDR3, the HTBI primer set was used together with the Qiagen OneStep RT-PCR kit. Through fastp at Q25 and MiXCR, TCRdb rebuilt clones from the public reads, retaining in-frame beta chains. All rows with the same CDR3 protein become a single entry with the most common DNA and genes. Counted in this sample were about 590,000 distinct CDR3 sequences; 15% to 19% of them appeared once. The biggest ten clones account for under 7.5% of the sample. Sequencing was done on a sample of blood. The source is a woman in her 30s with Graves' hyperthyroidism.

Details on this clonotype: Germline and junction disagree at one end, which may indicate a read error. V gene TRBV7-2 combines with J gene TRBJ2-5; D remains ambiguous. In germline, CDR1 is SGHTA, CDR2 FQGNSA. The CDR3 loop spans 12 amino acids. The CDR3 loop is CVSSLDFETQYF. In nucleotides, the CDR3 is TGTGTCAGCAGCTTAGACTTTGAGACCCAGTACTTC.

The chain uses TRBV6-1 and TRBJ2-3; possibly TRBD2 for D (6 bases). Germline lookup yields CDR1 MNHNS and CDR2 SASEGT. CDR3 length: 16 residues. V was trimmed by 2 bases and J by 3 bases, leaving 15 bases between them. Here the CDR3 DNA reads TGTGCCAGCAGTGAATGGACCCCAGGGAGGACAGATACGCAGTATTTT. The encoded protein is CASSEWTPGRTDTQYF.

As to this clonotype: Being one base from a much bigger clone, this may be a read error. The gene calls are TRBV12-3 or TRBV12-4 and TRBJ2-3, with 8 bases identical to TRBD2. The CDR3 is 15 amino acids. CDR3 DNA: TGTGCCAGCAGTTTAGCCAGCGGGGGCACAGATACGCGGTATTTT. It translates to CASSLASGGTDTRYF.

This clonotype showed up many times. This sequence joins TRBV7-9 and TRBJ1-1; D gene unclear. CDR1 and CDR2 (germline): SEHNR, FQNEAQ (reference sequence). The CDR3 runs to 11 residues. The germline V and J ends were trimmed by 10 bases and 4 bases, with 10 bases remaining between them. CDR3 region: CATSQGTEAFF. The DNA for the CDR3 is TGTGCCACAAGCCAAGGCACTGAAGCTTTCTTT.

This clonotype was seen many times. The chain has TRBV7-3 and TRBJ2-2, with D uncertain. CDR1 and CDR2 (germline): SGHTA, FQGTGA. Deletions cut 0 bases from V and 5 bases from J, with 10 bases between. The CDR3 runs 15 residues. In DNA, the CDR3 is TGTGCCAGCAGCTTAACGGGCTTAGGTACCGGGGAGCTGTTTTTT. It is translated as CASSLTGLGTGELFF.

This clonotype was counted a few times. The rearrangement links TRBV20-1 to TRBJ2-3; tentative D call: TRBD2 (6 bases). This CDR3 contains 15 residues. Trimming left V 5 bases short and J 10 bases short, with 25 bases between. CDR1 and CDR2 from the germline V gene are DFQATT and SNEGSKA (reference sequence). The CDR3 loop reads CSARGRDFSHSPQYF. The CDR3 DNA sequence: TGCAGTGCTCGAGGTCGGGACTTCTCCCATAGTCCGCAGTATTTT.

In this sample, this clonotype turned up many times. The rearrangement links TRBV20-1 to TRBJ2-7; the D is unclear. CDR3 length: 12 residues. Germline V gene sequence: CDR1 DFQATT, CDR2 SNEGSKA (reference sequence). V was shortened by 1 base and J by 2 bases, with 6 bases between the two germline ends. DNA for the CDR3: TGCAGTGCTAGAGGCACTACCTACGAGCAGTACTTC. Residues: CSARGTTYEQYF.

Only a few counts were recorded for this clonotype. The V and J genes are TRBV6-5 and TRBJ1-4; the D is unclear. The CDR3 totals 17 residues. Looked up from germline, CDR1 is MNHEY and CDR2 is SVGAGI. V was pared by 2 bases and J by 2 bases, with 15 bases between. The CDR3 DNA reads TGTGCCAGCAGTTACGGAAGGCGACGGAAGACTAATGAAAAACTGTTTTTT. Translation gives CASSYGRRRKTNEKLFF.

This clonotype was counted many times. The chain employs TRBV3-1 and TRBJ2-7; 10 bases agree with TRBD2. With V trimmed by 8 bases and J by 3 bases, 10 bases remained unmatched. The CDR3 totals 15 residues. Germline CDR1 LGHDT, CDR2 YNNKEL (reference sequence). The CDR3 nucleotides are TGTGCCAGCTCCACAGCGGGAGGGTTTCTCTACGAGCAGTACTTC. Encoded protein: CASSTAGGFLYEQYF.

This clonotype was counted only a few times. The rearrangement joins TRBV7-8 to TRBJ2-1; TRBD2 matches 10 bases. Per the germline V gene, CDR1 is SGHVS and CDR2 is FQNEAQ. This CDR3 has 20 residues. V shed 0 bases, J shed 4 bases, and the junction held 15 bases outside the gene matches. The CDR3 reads CASSLAEALAGDRRYNEQFF. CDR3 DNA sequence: TGTGCCAGCAGCTTAGCGGAAGCGCTAGCGGGAGACAGGAGATACAATGAGCAGTTCTTC.

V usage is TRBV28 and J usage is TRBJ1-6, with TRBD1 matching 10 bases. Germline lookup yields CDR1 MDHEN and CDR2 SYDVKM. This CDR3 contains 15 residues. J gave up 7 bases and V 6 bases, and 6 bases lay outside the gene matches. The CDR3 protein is CASRRQGASNSPLHF. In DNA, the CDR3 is TGTGCCAGCAGACGACAGGGGGCTTCGAATTCACCCCTCCACTTT. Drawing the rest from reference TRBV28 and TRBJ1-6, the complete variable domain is DVKVTQSSRYLVKRTGEKVFLECVQDMDHENMFWYRQDPGLGLRLIYFSYDVKMKEKGDIPEGYSVSREKKERFSLILESASTNQTSMYLCASRRQGASNSPLHFGNGTRLTVT.

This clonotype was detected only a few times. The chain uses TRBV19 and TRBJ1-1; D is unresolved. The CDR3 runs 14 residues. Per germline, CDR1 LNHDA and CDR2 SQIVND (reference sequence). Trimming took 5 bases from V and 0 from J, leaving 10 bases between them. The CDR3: CASSLDLVNTEAFF. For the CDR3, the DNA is TGTGCCAGTAGTTTGGATCTGGTGAACACTGAAGCTTTCTTT.

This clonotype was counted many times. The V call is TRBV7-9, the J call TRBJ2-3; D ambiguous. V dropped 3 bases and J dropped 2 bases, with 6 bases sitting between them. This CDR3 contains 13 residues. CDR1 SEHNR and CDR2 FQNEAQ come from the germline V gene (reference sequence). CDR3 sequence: CASSFRVTDTQYF. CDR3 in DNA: TGTGCCAGCAGCTTCCGAGTCACAGATACGCAGTATTTT.

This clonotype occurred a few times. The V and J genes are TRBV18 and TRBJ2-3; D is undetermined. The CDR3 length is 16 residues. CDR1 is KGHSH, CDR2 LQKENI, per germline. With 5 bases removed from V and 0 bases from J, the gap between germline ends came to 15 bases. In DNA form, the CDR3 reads TGTGCCAGCTCAAGGACCGGCACCCCTAGCACAGATACGCAGTATTTT. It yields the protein CASSRTGTPSTDTQYF.

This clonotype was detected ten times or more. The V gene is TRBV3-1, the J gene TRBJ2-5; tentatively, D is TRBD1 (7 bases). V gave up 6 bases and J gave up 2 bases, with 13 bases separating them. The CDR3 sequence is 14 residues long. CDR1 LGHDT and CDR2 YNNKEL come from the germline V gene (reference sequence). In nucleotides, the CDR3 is TGTGCCAGCAGTCGGACAGGACTACAAGAGACCCAGTACTTC. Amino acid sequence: CASSRTGLQETQYF.

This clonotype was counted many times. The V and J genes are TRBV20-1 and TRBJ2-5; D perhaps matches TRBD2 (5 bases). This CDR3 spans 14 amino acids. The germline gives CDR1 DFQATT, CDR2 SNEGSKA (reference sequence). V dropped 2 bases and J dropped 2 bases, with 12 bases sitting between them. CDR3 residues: CSARTGREQETQYF. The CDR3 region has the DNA TGCAGTGCTAGAACGGGAAGAGAACAAGAGACCCAGTACTTC.